These T cell receptor beta chains were read from a single sample in a study of PD-1 blockade in classical Hodgkin lymphoma. Sequencing was performed with immunoSEQ multiplex PCR; in TCRdb, only in-frame clones are kept and a portion is missing. This sample has more than 140,000 clones, with less than 80% found just once. Specimen: peripheral blood mononuclear cells (PBMCs), collected before the second cycle of nivolumab. The receptor source for this set is a human donor with classical Hodgkin lymphoma. Both conserved end residues are part of each CDR3. Fields, in order: V gene, clone size, D gene, J gene, CDR3 protein, CDR3 DNA. The D gene is left open where the match is weak. Some rows mark clone size as missing; the rest say once, few, many or name a class of expanded clone.

V gene: TRBV7-2; clone size: NA; D gene: NA; J gene: TRBJ2-1; CDR3 protein: CASSLVGTLFF; CDR3 DNA: TGTGCCAGCAGCTTAGTGGGGACTTTGTTCTTC
V gene: TRBV5-6; clone size: NA; D gene: NA; J gene: TRBJ1-2; CDR3 protein: CASSSDWRDEDYGYTF; CDR3 DNA: TGTGCCAGCAGCTCTGACTGGAGGGACGAGGACTATGGCTACACCTTC
V gene: TRBV9; clone size: NA; D gene: NA; J gene: TRBJ1-2; CDR3 protein: CASSVAGQGNYGYTF; CDR3 DNA: TGTGCCAGCAGCGTAGCAGGGCAGGGAAACTATGGCTACACCTTC
V gene: TRBV6-6; clone size: NA; D gene: NA; J gene: TRBJ2-7; CDR3 protein: CASSQQGWRVDEQYF; CDR3 DNA: TGTGCCAGCAGCCAACAGGGCTGGCGGGTCGACGAGCAGTACTTC
V gene: TRBV5-6; clone size: NA; D gene: NA; J gene: TRBJ1-2; CDR3 protein: CASSSLTFNYGYTF; CDR3 DNA: TGTGCCAGCAGCTCCTTGACATTTAACTATGGCTACACCTTC
V gene: TRBV7-2; clone size: NA; D gene: TRBD2; J gene: TRBJ2-2; CDR3 protein: CASSRTSNTGELFF; CDR3 DNA: TGTGCCAGCAGCCGGACTAGCAACACCGGGGAGCTGTTTTTT
V gene: TRBV7-2; clone size: NA; D gene: NA; J gene: TRBJ2-6; CDR3 protein: CASSRGSGANVLTF; CDR3 DNA: TGTGCCAGCAGCAGGGGCTCTGGGGCCAACGTCCTGACTTTC
V gene: TRBV19; clone size: NA; D gene: TRBD1; J gene: TRBJ1-1; CDR3 protein: CASDSGTGGNTEAFF; CDR3 DNA: TGTGCCAGCGACTCCGGGACAGGGGGCAACACTGAAGCTTTCTTT
V gene: TRBV19; clone size: NA; D gene: TRBD1; J gene: TRBJ2-7; CDR3 protein: CASSTDRVGEQYF; CDR3 DNA: TGTGCCAGTAGTACCGACAGGGTCGGCGAGCAGTACTTC
V gene: TRBV9; clone size: NA; D gene: TRBD2; J gene: TRBJ2-5; CDR3 protein: CASSTGLAGETQYF; CDR3 DNA: TGTGCCAGCAGCACGGGACTAGCGGGAGAGACCCAGTACTTC
V gene: TRBV6-5; clone size: NA; D gene: NA; J gene: TRBJ2-7; CDR3 protein: CASSYSIIRSAYEQYF; CDR3 DNA: TGTGCCAGCAGTTACTCGATTATACGATCTGCTTACGAGCAGTACTTC
V gene: TRBV5-1; clone size: NA; D gene: NA; J gene: TRBJ2-3; CDR3 protein: CASSLEAEGSTDTQYF; CDR3 DNA: TGCGCCAGCAGCTTGGAGGCGGAGGGTAGCACAGATACGCAGTATTTT
V gene: TRBV6-6; clone size: NA; D gene: TRBD1; J gene: TRBJ2-3; CDR3 protein: CASSLQGGQGTDTQYF; CDR3 DNA: TGTGCCAGCAGTCTCCAGGGGGGACAGGGCACAGATACGCAGTATTTT
V gene: TRBV18; clone size: NA; D gene: NA; J gene: TRBJ2-5; CDR3 protein: CASSPPLASEETQYF; CDR3 DNA: TGTGCCAGCTCACCACCCCTGGCTAGCGAGGAGACCCAGTACTTC
V gene: TRBV5-5; clone size: NA; D gene: NA; J gene: TRBJ1-6; CDR3 protein: CASSGHGSYNSPLHF; CDR3 DNA: TGTGCCAGCAGCGGCCATGGCTCCTATAATTCACCCCTCCACTTT
V gene: TRBV25-1; clone size: NA; D gene: NA; J gene: TRBJ1-2; CDR3 protein: CASSGPPGYTF; CDR3 DNA: TGTGCCAGCAGTGGTCCGCCTGGCTACACCTTC
V gene: TRBV6-5; clone size: once; D gene: TRBD1; J gene: TRBJ1-4; CDR3 protein: CASSSTGGSEKLFF; CDR3 DNA: TGTGCCAGCAGTTCAACAGGGGGGAGTGAAAAACTGTTTTTT
V gene: TRBV7-9; clone size: once; D gene: NA; J gene: TRBJ2-7; CDR3 protein: CASSLSASWQYF; CDR3 DNA: TGTGCCAGCAGCTTATCTGCGTCTTGGCAGTACTTC
V gene: TRBV5-1; clone size: NA; D gene: TRBD1; J gene: TRBJ2-3; CDR3 protein: CASSPPQGSTDTQYF; CDR3 DNA: TGCGCCAGCAGCCCACCACAGGGGAGCACAGATACGCAGTATTTT
V gene: TRBV6-1; clone size: NA; D gene: TRBD1; J gene: TRBJ1-1; CDR3 protein: CASSDRDRGFFPEVNTEAFF; CDR3 DNA: TGTGCCAGCAGTGACCGGGACAGGGGTTTCTTCCCGGAAGTGAACACTGAAGCTTTCTTT
V gene: TRBV19; clone size: NA; D gene: NA; J gene: TRBJ1-5; CDR3 protein: CASSVRSNQPQHF; CDR3 DNA: TGTGCCAGTAGTGTTAGGAGCAATCAGCCCCAGCATTTT
V gene: TRBV11-3; clone size: NA; D gene: NA; J gene: TRBJ2-7; CDR3 protein: CASSTRQVTSYEQYF; CDR3 DNA: TGTGCCAGCAGCACGAGACAGGTAACCTCCTACGAGCAGTACTTC
V gene: TRBV7-8; clone size: few; D gene: NA; J gene: TRBJ2-7; CDR3 protein: CASSLSFTYEQYF; CDR3 DNA: TGTGCCAGCAGCCTGAGTTTTACCTACGAGCAGTACTTC
V gene: TRBV28; clone size: NA; D gene: TRBD1; J gene: TRBJ2-7; CDR3 protein: CASSTGALYEQYF; CDR3 DNA: TGTGCCAGCAGTACAGGGGCCCTTTACGAGCAGTACTTC